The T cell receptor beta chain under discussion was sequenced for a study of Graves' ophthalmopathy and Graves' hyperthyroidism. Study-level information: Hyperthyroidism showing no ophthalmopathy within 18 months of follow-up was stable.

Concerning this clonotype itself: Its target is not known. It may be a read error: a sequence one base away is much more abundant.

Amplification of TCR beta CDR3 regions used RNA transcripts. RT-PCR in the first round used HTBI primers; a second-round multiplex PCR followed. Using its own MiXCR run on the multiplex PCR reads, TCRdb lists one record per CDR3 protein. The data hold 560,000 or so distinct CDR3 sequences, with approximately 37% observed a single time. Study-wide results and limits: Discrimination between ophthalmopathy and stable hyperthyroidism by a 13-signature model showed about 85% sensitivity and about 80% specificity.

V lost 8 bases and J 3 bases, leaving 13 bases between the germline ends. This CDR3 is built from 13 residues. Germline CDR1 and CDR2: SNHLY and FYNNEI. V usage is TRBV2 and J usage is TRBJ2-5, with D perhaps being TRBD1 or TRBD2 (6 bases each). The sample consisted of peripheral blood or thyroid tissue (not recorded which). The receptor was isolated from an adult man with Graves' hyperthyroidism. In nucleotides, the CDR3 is TGTGCCAGCGGGGCGGGACAAGAAGAGACCCAGTACTTC. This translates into CASGAGQEETQYF.